The 28 T cell receptor beta chains in this list originate from one sample, sequenced in a study of CD8+CD57+ T cells in acquired aplastic anemia. Genomic DNA, serving as template, underwent TCR beta VDJ and CDR3 profiling. TCRdb ran MiXCR on the reads and lists one entry per CDR3 protein. The sample has 100,000 to 150,000 distinct CDR3 sequences, 48% seen once. The specimen sequenced was sorted CD4+, CD8+, or CD8+CD57+ T cells (not recorded which) from PBMCs. All receptors derive from a human donor in good health, serving as a control.

The CDR3 spells CAISSGTGHETQYF. The CDR3 DNA sequence: TGTGCCATCAGTTCCGGGACAGGGCATGAGACCCAGTACTTC. This chain links TRBV10-3 with TRBJ2-5; the match to TRBD1 covers 9 bases. The V gene end was trimmed by 5 bases and the J gene end by 5 bases; junction bases not matched to a gene: 6. Per germline, CDR1 ENHRY and CDR2 SYGVKD. The CDR3 has 14 amino acids.

Many counts were recorded for this clonotype. The chain carries TRBV19 and TRBJ2-7, with 7 bases aligning to TRBD1. This CDR3 has 18 amino acids. V lost 4 bases and J lost 4; bases outside the gene matches: 19. CDR1 is LNHDA, CDR2 SQIVND, per germline (reference sequence). The CDR3 DNA is TGTGCCAGTAGTAGGTCAGGGGGTGTAAATTCCATGGTTTACGAGCAGTACTTC. Protein product: CASSRSGGVNSMVYEQYF. Complete variable domain (other parts from reference TRBV19 and TRBJ2-7): DGGITQSPKYLFRKEGQNVTLSCEQNLNHDAMYWYRQDPGQGLRLIYYSQIVNDFQKGDIAEGYSVSREKKESFPLTVTSAQKNPTAFYLCASSRSGGVNSMVYEQYFGPGTRLTVT.

The CDR3 region has the DNA TGTGCCAGCTCACTACAACAGGAAAACTCTGGAAACACCATATATTTT. Residues: CASSLQQENSGNTIYF. The chain has TRBV18 and TRBJ1-3; D possibly corresponds to TRBD1 (5 bases). This CDR3 has 16 residues. V was clipped by 4 bases and J by 0 bases, with 13 bases between them. The germline gives CDR1 KGHSH, CDR2 LQKENI. The full variable domain, completed using reference TRBV18 and TRBJ1-3, is NAGVMQNPRHLVRRRGQEARLRCSPMKGHSHVYWYRQLPEEGLKFMVYLQKENIIDESGMPKERFSAEFPKEGPSILRIQQVVRGDSAAYFCASSLQQENSGNTIYFGEGSWLTVV.

A word on this clonotype: Sequence at one end of the junction differs from germline and may be a read error. CDR3 DNA sequence: TGTGCCACCAGCGGAGATCCGACAGAGAACAATGAAGCTTTCTTT. It encodes CATSGDPTENNEAFF. The V call is TRBV15, the J call TRBJ1-1, with D perhaps matching TRBD1 (5 bases). Per the germline V gene, CDR1 is LNHNV and CDR2 is YYDKDF (reference sequence). The CDR3 totals 15 residues.

The V gene is TRBV2, the J gene TRBJ1-6; D gene uncertain. There are 13 residues in the CDR3. CDR1 is SNHLY, CDR2 FYNNEI, per germline. Between the trimmed V and J ends, which lost 7 bases and 11 bases, there was a span of 15 bases. The CDR3 loop is CASIPAIVAPLHF. The CDR3 DNA follows: TGTGCCAGCATCCCAGCAATAGTCGCACCCCTCCACTTT.

There are a few counts of this clonotype. This sequence joins TRBV7-2 and TRBJ2-1; D gene ambiguous. With 1 base removed from V and 0 bases from J, the gap between germline ends came to 7 bases. The CDR3 consists of 15 residues. Germline CDR1 is SGHTA and CDR2 is FQGNSA. The CDR3 coding sequence is TGTGCCAGCAGCTTAGTGGTAAGCTCCTACAATGAGCAGTTCTTC. Translating it yields CASSLVVSSYNEQFF.

This chain links TRBV2 with TRBJ1-6; D remains ambiguous. This CDR3 spans 14 amino acids. Trimming left V 7 bases short and J 10 bases short, with 17 bases between. In germline, CDR1 is SNHLY, CDR2 FYNNEI. In DNA, the CDR3 is TGTGCCAGCACCGGACCCGCCAGGACGTCACCCCTCCACTTT. Residues: CASTGPARTSPLHF.

In DNA form, the CDR3 reads TGTGCCAGTAAGGCGGGGGGGGTAAGCAATCAGCCCCAGCATTTT. Its protein product is CASKAGGVSNQPQHF. This rearrangement joins TRBV19 to TRBJ1-5; possible D gene TRBD1, 5 bases. Germline CDR1 is LNHDA and CDR2 is SQIVND (reference sequence). The CDR3 runs to 15 residues. The V gene lost 7 bases and the J gene lost 1 base, with 14 bases spanning the gap.

In its sample, this clonotype was seen a few times. V is TRBV15 and J is TRBJ1-4; possibly TRBD1 for D (5 bases). CDR3 size: 14 residues. Per the germline V gene, CDR1 is LNHNV and CDR2 is YYDKDF (reference sequence). Trimming shortened V by 8 bases and J by 4 bases, and 14 bases separated the two germline ends. The CDR3 DNA reads TGTGCCACCGTCCGGGACGGCAATAATGAAAAACTGTTTTTT. This gives the protein CATVRDGNNEKLFF.

The gene calls are TRBV7-2 and TRBJ2-7; 8 bases align to TRBD2. Trimming removed 5 bases from V and 6 bases from J; junction bases left unmatched: 12. CDR1 is SGHTA and CDR2 is FQGNSA in the germline V gene. The CDR3 is 15 residues long. The DNA of the CDR3 is TGTGCCAGCAGCCGAGGATCGGGGGGGTCTTTCGAGCAGTACTTC. Its protein product is CASSRGSGGSFEQYF.

This chain links TRBV2 with TRBJ2-5; D is perhaps TRBD1 or TRBD2 (5 bases each). The CDR3 is made up of 11 amino acids. CDR1 SNHLY and CDR2 FYNNEI come from the germline V gene. The ends were cut back, 6 bases at V and 7 bases at J, with 9 bases in the middle. The CDR3 loop reads CASRGDATQYF. The CDR3 nucleotides read TGTGCCAGCAGGGGGGACGCGACCCAGTACTTC.

This clonotype was seen repeatedly, ten times or more. J is TRBJ2-7 and V is TRBV10-3; 7 bases are shared with TRBD1. The ends lost 6 bases at V and 5 bases at J; junction bases unmatched: 7. Germline V gene sequence: CDR1 ENHRY, CDR2 SYGVKD. The CDR3 spans 13 residues. The CDR3, as DNA: TGTGCCATCAGCCGGGACAGTATCAACGAGCAGTACTTC. It yields the protein CAISRDSINEQYF.

This clonotype showed up many times. V usage is TRBV11-1 and J usage is TRBJ2-3; possible D gene TRBD2, 6 bases. CDR1 and CDR2 from the germline V gene are SGHAT and FQDESV (reference sequence). V shed 4 bases and J shed 1 base, with 9 bases lying between them. The CDR3 sequence is 14 residues long. CDR3 sequence (DNA): TGTGCCAGCAGCTCGGCTAGCGGCACAGATACGCAGTATTTT. Amino acids: CASSSASGTDTQYF. The variable domain in full, with the rest retrieved from reference TRBV11-1 and TRBJ2-3, is EAEVAQSPRYKITEKSQAVAFWCDPISGHATLYWYRQILGQGPELLVQFQDESVVDDSQLPKDRFSAERLKGVDSTLKIQPAELGDSAMYLCASSSASGTDTQYFGPGTRLTVL.

The V and J genes are TRBV25-1 and TRBJ1-2; D is uncertain. CDR3 size: 15 residues. V lost 7 bases to trimming and J lost 4 bases, with 19 bases between them. CDR1 MGHDK and CDR2 SYGVNS come from the germline V gene. The CDR3 DNA follows: TGTGCCAGCACTAAAACTCAAGCGAGAACCTATGGCTACACCTTC. Protein product: CASTKTQARTYGYTF.

The sample holds one count of this clonotype. The chain links TRBV5-5 to TRBJ2-3; D uncertain. This CDR3 has 15 residues. Deletions cut 1 base from V and 1 base from J, with 10 bases between. Looked up from germline, CDR1 is SGHKS and CDR2 is YYEKEE (reference sequence). The CDR3 region is CASSLYKYRTDTQYF. The CDR3 region has the DNA TGTGCCAGCAGCTTGTATAAGTACCGCACAGATACGCAGTATTTT.

Ten or more counts support this clonotype. The genes are TRBV20-1 and TRBJ2-1; D might be TRBD1 or TRBD2, each matching 7 bases. V lost 6 bases and J 4 bases, leaving 19 bases between the germline ends. In germline, CDR1 is DFQATT, CDR2 SNEGSKA (reference sequence). CDR3 size: 15 residues. CDR3 sequence: CSAYTGQGGYNEQFF. CDR3 bases: TGCAGTGCCTACACGGGGCAGGGGGGGTACAATGAGCAGTTCTTC.

This clonotype was observed many times. The V call is TRBV3-1, the J call TRBJ1-2, with D tentatively TRBD1 (6 bases). V lost 1 base, J lost 8 bases, and 8 bases lay in between. The CDR3 consists of 12 residues. Germline V gene data show CDR1 as LGHDT and CDR2 as YNNKEL (reference sequence). CDR3 sequence (DNA): TGTGCCAGCAGCCAAGGGGGGCGAGGCTACACCTTC. Amino acids: CASSQGGRGYTF.

Relative to its sample, this clonotype is medium-sized. The DNA of the CDR3 is TGTGCCAGCGATCGGTTCGAGGGTGAAAAACTGTTTTTT. Translation gives CASDRFEGEKLFF. The chain has TRBV2 and TRBJ1-4; D remains ambiguous. Trimming cost V 8 bases and J 7 bases, with 14 bases left between them. Germline CDR1 reads SNHLY; CDR2 reads FYNNEI. The CDR3 totals 13 residues.

This clonotype was seen many times. CDR3 region: CASSTTTGAGYEQYF. The CDR3 DNA reads as TGCGCCAGCAGCACTACGACAGGGGCCGGCTACGAGCAGTACTTC. The V and J genes are TRBV5-1 and TRBJ2-7; 8 bases map to TRBD1. Germline CDR1 SGHRS, CDR2 YFSETQ. Trimming cost V 4 bases and J 3 bases; bases outside gene matches: 9. CDR3 size: 15 residues.

This clonotype was seen at least ten times. The chain couples TRBV19 to TRBJ1-3, with no clear D. The CDR3 is 15 residues long. CDR1 is LNHDA, CDR2 SQIVND, per germline (reference sequence). Between the trimmed V and J ends, which lost 3 bases and 0 bases, there was a span of 9 bases. CDR3 sequence: CASSIYEGSGNTIYF. The CDR3 DNA is TGTGCCAGTAGTATCTATGAGGGCTCTGGAAACACCATATATTTT.

The V and J genes are TRBV2 and TRBJ2-5; TRBD2 is a possible D gene (6 bases). The germline V gene has CDR1 SNHLY and CDR2 FYNNEI. CDR3 length: 13 amino acids. Trimming stripped 4 bases from V and 5 bases from J, with 11 bases between. CDR3 bases: TGTGCCAGCAGTGTGGGGGGTGTGGAGACCCAGTACTTC. Its translation is CASSVGGVETQYF.

This clonotype has just one count. V and J are TRBV20-1 and TRBJ2-3; 11 nucleotides align to TRBD2. Germline lookup yields CDR1 DFQATT and CDR2 SNEGSKA (reference sequence). Trimming at V came to 7 bases and at J to 0 bases, leaving 3 bases not matched to a gene. The CDR3 is 14 residues long. CDR3 sequence (DNA): TGCAGTGGTCGACTAGCGGGGAGCACAGATACGCAGTATTTT. Its protein is CSGRLAGSTDTQYF.

This clonotype was observed a handful of times. This chain uses TRBV2 with TRBJ1-2, with a tentative D call TRBD1 (5 bases). CDR3 size: 13 residues. Trimming pared 8 bases from V and 5 bases from J, leaving 15 bases between. Germline assignment: CDR1 SNHLY and CDR2 FYNNEI. The CDR3: CASLRGDTYGYTF. The CDR3 coding sequence is TGTGCCAGCTTACGGGGGGATACTTATGGCTACACCTTC.

This clonotype occurred once. This chain connects TRBV10-2 to TRBJ1-2, with D unresolved. The ends were cut back, 5 bases at V and 13 bases at J, with 26 bases in the middle. The V gene's germline CDR1 is WSHSY and CDR2 SAAADI. The CDR3 length is 15 residues. The CDR3 DNA reads TGCGCCAGCAGTACCAGGACGACAAAAGGCTCGTGGCTCACCTTC. Encoded protein: CASSTRTTKGSWLTF.

Ten or more counts support this clonotype. V and J are TRBV11-3 and TRBJ2-7; D is uncertain. V lost 2 bases and J 6 bases, leaving 11 bases between the germline ends. CDR1 and CDR2 (germline): SGHNT, YENEEA. This CDR3 spans 13 amino acids. The CDR3 is CASSLTAKSEQYF. For the CDR3, the DNA is TGTGCCAGCAGCTTAACGGCCAAGTCCGAGCAGTACTTC.

About this clonotype itself: The junction and the germline gene differ at one end; a read error may be behind it. This chain connects TRBV29-1 to TRBJ2-1; D is ambiguous. The CDR3 has 11 amino acids. From germline, CDR1 is SQVTM and CDR2 ANQGSEA. DNA of the CDR3: TGCAGCGGTGGGATCGGCAATGGGCAGTTCTTC. Translating it yields CSGGIGNGQFF.

On this clonotype: This could be a read error, since a much larger clone is one nucleotide away. Written as DNA, the CDR3 is TGTGCCAGCGGCTTGATCGCGGGGGGGCCTGGAAGCGTCCTGACTTTC. It is translated as CASGLIAGGPGSVLTF. The rearrangement links TRBV5-5 to TRBJ2-6; 9 nucleotides align to TRBD2. The CDR3 runs to 16 residues. The germline gives CDR1 SGHKS, CDR2 YYEKEE (reference sequence).

The CDR3 DNA is TGTGCCAGCAGCCTGGCGAGCCTCACTGAAGCTTTCTTT. It is translated as CASSLASLTEAFF. The rearrangement links TRBV7-9 to TRBJ1-1; D gene unclear. The CDR3 has 13 residues. CDR1 is SEHNR, CDR2 FQNEAQ, per germline (reference sequence). Trimming removed 5 bases from V and 4 bases from J, with 11 bases in between.